These T cell receptor beta chains were read from a single sample in a study of T cell changes during pregnancy in multiple sclerosis. Sequencing used immunoSEQ multiplex PCR; TCRdb keeps in-frame clones, though not all of them. The sample has under 45,000 clones, 85% to 95% seen once. The sample here was CD4+ T cells from peripheral blood mononuclear cells, taken in the third trimester of pregnancy. Receptors were obtained from a female donor with multiple sclerosis, enrolled in a pregnancy study. The CDR3 runs from the conserved cysteine through the conserved F or W. The D gene is left open where the match is weak. Rows give clone size only sometimes, using once, few, many, or a class for an expanded clone.

v_gene: TRBV28
j_gene: TRBJ2-1
d_gene: TRBD2
abundance: .
CDR3aa: CASSSTDLAGIYNEQFF
CDR3nt: TGTGCCAGCAGTTCAACTGACCTAGCGGGCATCTACAATGAGCAGTTCTTC

v_gene: TRBV5-1
j_gene: TRBJ2-5
d_gene: .
abundance: .
CDR3aa: CASSLAGRGGETQYF
CDR3nt: TGCGCCAGCAGCTTGGCCGGGCGGGGTGGTGAGACCCAGTACTTC

v_gene: TRBV19
j_gene: TRBJ2-3
d_gene: TRBD2
abundance: .
CDR3aa: CASSIKLAGGPVISDTQYF
CDR3nt: TGTGCCAGTAGTATAAAACTAGCGGGAGGGCCGGTAATCTCAGATACGCAGTATTTT

v_gene: TRBV7-3
j_gene: TRBJ2-1
d_gene: .
abundance: .
CDR3aa: CASSSGLLRPQFF
CDR3nt: TGTGCCAGCAGCTCCGGACTTTTACGCCCACAGTTCTTC

v_gene: TRBV15
j_gene: TRBJ2-7
d_gene: TRBD1
abundance: once
CDR3aa: CATSIRGQGAGRAPYEQYF
CDR3nt: TGTGCCACCAGCATCCGAGGACAGGGGGCTGGACGAGCACCCTACGAGCAGTACTTC

v_gene: TRBV11-2
j_gene: TRBJ2-5
d_gene: TRBD2
abundance: few
CDR3aa: CASSLGLAETQYF
CDR3nt: TGTGCCAGCAGCCTGGGACTAGCGGAGACCCAGTACTTC

v_gene: TRBV6-1
j_gene: TRBJ1-2
d_gene: TRBD1
abundance: .
CDR3aa: CASSVGGPSGYTF
CDR3nt: TGTGCCAGCAGTGTAGGGGGCCCGTCTGGCTACACCTTC

v_gene: TRBV19
j_gene: TRBJ1-4
d_gene: TRBD1
abundance: .
CDR3aa: CASSTGTATNEKLFF
CDR3nt: TGTGCCAGTAGTACGGGGACAGCAACTAATGAAAAACTGTTTTTT

v_gene: TRBV18
j_gene: TRBJ1-6
d_gene: TRBD1
abundance: .
CDR3aa: CASSPLGQGGHNSPLHF
CDR3nt: TGTGCCAGCTCACCCTTAGGACAGGGAGGACATAATTCACCCCTCCACTTT

v_gene: TRBV28
j_gene: TRBJ2-7
d_gene: .
abundance: .
CDR3aa: CASTGHTGHLYEQYF
CDR3nt: TGTGCCAGCACCGGTCACACGGGACACCTGTACGAGCAGTACTTC

v_gene: TRBV10-2
j_gene: TRBJ2-7
d_gene: TRBD1
abundance: .
CDR3aa: CASSVGRTGPSYEQYF
CDR3nt: TGCGCCAGCAGCGTTGGGAGGACAGGGCCGTCCTACGAGCAGTACTTC

v_gene: TRBV7-2
j_gene: TRBJ2-3
d_gene: TRBD2
abundance: .
CDR3aa: CASSPRLAGSADTQYF
CDR3nt: TGTGCCAGCAGCCCTCGTCTAGCGGGCAGTGCAGATACGCAGTATTTT

v_gene: TRBV7-9
j_gene: TRBJ1-1
d_gene: .
abundance: .
CDR3aa: CASSFPPRSPGTEAFF
CDR3nt: TGTGCCAGCAGTTTCCCGCCGCGAAGTCCGGGCACTGAAGCTTTCTTT

v_gene: TRBV10-3
j_gene: TRBJ1-1
d_gene: .
abundance: .
CDR3aa: CAVQGHMNTEAFF
CDR3nt: TGTGCCGTCCAGGGACATATGAACACTGAAGCTTTCTTT

v_gene: TRBV7-2
j_gene: TRBJ1-4
d_gene: .
abundance: .
CDR3aa: CASSLLGVGEKLFF
CDR3nt: TGTGCCAGCAGCTTACTCGGGGTAGGGGAAAAACTGTTTTTT

v_gene: TRBV9
j_gene: TRBJ2-2
d_gene: .
abundance: .
CDR3aa: CASSVGPGVVGGELFF
CDR3nt: TGTGCCAGCAGCGTAGGGCCGGGAGTAGTAGGCGGGGAGCTGTTTTTT

v_gene: TRBV19
j_gene: TRBJ1-1
d_gene: .
abundance: .
CDR3aa: CASSQALNTEAFF
CDR3nt: TGTGCCAGTAGTCAAGCTCTGAACACTGAAGCTTTCTTT

v_gene: TRBV19
j_gene: TRBJ1-2
d_gene: TRBD1
abundance: .
CDR3aa: CASTPGQGAQGYGYTF
CDR3nt: TGTGCCAGTACCCCGGGACAGGGGGCGCAGGGCTATGGCTACACCTTC

v_gene: TRBV5-1
j_gene: TRBJ2-3
d_gene: .
abundance: .
CDR3aa: CASSPGVDTQYF
CDR3nt: TGCGCCAGCAGCCCCGGGGTGGATACGCAGTATTTT

v_gene: TRBV5-1
j_gene: TRBJ2-1
d_gene: TRBD2
abundance: .
CDR3aa: CASTWTSIYNEQFF
CDR3nt: TGCGCCAGCACCTGGACTAGCATATACAATGAGCAGTTCTTC

v_gene: TRBV6-5
j_gene: TRBJ1-2
d_gene: TRBD1
abundance: .
CDR3aa: CASSYSMGQGASGYTF
CDR3nt: TGTGCCAGCAGTTACTCGATGGGACAGGGGGCCAGTGGCTACACCTTC

v_gene: TRBV14
j_gene: TRBJ2-7
d_gene: .
abundance: .
CDR3aa: CASSQAIPDRSSYEQYF
CDR3nt: TGTGCCAGCAGCCAAGCCATACCGGACAGAAGCTCCTACGAGCAGTACTTC

v_gene: TRBV19
j_gene: TRBJ1-5
d_gene: .
abundance: .
CDR3aa: CASIPRGDYYYNQPQHF
CDR3nt: TGTGCCAGTATCCCCCGGGGGGATTATTATTACAATCAGCCCCAGCATTTT

v_gene: TRBV29-1
j_gene: TRBJ2-7
d_gene: .
abundance: once
CDR3aa: CSAGLGQLDEQYF
CDR3nt: TGCAGCGCCGGTCTAGGACAACTTGACGAGCAGTACTTC

v_gene: TRBV7-3
j_gene: TRBJ2-1
d_gene: TRBD2
abundance: .
CDR3aa: CASSLASGRFNEQFF
CDR3nt: TGTGCCAGCAGCTTAGCTAGCGGGAGATTCAATGAGCAGTTCTTC

v_gene: TRBV6-1
j_gene: TRBJ1-5
d_gene: .
abundance: once
CDR3aa: CASRRNQPQHF
CDR3nt: TGTGCCAGCAGGCGGAATCAGCCCCAGCATTTT

v_gene: TRBV5-1
j_gene: TRBJ2-3
d_gene: TRBD1
abundance: .
CDR3aa: CASSLSGDRGKADTQYF
CDR3nt: TGCGCCAGCAGCTTGTCCGGGGACAGGGGGAAAGCAGATACGCAGTATTTT

v_gene: TRBV4-3
j_gene: TRBJ2-7
d_gene: .
abundance: once
CDR3aa: CASSQDFRTSYEQYF
CDR3nt: TGCGCCAGCAGCCAAGATTTCAGAACCTCCTACGAGCAGTACTTC

v_gene: TRBV2
j_gene: TRBJ2-5
d_gene: .
abundance: .
CDR3aa: CASSGERETQYF
CDR3nt: TGTGCCAGCAGTGGCGAGCGAGAGACCCAGTACTTC

v_gene: TRBV28
j_gene: TRBJ2-3
d_gene: .
abundance: .
CDR3aa: CASSSLSGIALIDTQYF
CDR3nt: TGTGCCAGCAGTTCATTGTCGGGAATAGCCCTTATAGATACGCAGTATTTT

v_gene: TRBV15
j_gene: TRBJ2-1
d_gene: .
abundance: .
CDR3aa: CATSLADEGRLGRRGQFF
CDR3nt: TGTGCCACCAGCTTAGCAGATGAGGGCAGGCTGGGCAGGCGTGGGCAGTTCTTC

v_gene: TRBV4-2
j_gene: TRBJ1-6
d_gene: TRBD1
abundance: .
CDR3aa: CASSQEGDSHNSPLHF
CDR3nt: TGTGCCAGCAGCCAAGAGGGGGACAGCCATAATTCACCCCTCCACTTT

v_gene: TRBV28
j_gene: TRBJ2-1
d_gene: TRBD2
abundance: .
CDR3aa: CASMPPLYRSSGLSSYNEQFF
CDR3nt: TGTGCCAGCATGCCCCCCCTTTACCGCTCTAGCGGGTTAAGCTCCTACAATGAGCAGTTCTTC